A single sample gave rise to the 22 T cell receptor beta chains below, sequenced in a study of breast tumors, draining lymph nodes, adjacent tissues. Axillary draining lymph nodes of breast cancer patients supplied the node samples. TCRdb analysed the multiplex PCR reads with MiXCR anew, one entry per CDR3 protein. The data hold about 270,000 distinct CDR3 sequences, with 30% observed a single time. The specimen sequenced was axillary lymph node tissue. Every receptor here comes from a female donor with breast cancer. Some clones in this sample may be carry-over from other donors' samples.

This clonotype was seen many times. V usage is TRBV28 and J usage is TRBJ1-6, with 7 bases fitting TRBD1. Germline V lookup: CDR1 MDHEN, CDR2 SYDVKM. This CDR3 is 15 amino acids long. Trimming took 8 bases from V and 8 from J; bases not matched to a gene: 12. This chain's CDR3 is CASSPGDRNDSPLHF. The CDR3 DNA sequence: TGTGCCAGCTCCCCGGGGGACAGAAACGATTCACCCCTCCACTTT.

Concerning this clonotype: Being one base from a much bigger clone, this may be a read error. The rearrangement uses TRBV5-5 and TRBJ1-4; D possibly corresponds to TRBD1 (5 bases). Germline CDR1 SGHKS, CDR2 YYEKEE (reference sequence). The CDR3 is 14 amino acids. This CDR3 reads CASSFRGLNKKLFF. The CDR3 DNA sequence: TGTGCCAGCAGCTTCCGGGGCCTTAATAAAAAACTGTTTTTT. Supplemented by reference TRBV5-5 and TRBJ1-4, the full variable domain reads DAGVTQSPTHLIKTRGQQVTLRCSPISGHKSVSWYQQVLGQGPQFIFQYYEKEERGRGNFPDRFSARQFPNYSSELNVNALLLGDSALYLCASSFRGLNKKLFFGSGTQLSVL.

This clonotype showed up just a few times. The V call is TRBV18, the J call TRBJ2-1; no definite D call. This CDR3 is 14 amino acids long. V lost 0 bases to trimming and J lost 8 bases, with 11 bases between them. CDR1 is KGHSH, CDR2 LQKENI, per germline. The CDR3 is CASSPPSQTDEQFF. The DNA for the CDR3 is TGTGCCAGCTCACCACCGTCGCAAACCGATGAGCAGTTCTTC.

This clonotype has ten or more counts. The chain employs TRBV7-9 and TRBJ2-3; 7 nucleotides align to TRBD1. The CDR3 extends over 14 amino acids. The V gene's germline CDR1 is SEHNR and CDR2 FQNEAQ (reference sequence). With 1 base clipped from V and 4 bases from J, the junction kept 2 bases outside the gene matches. CDR3 bases: TGTGCCAGCAGCTTAGACAGGGGAGCAGATACGCAGTATTTT. Protein sequence: CASSLDRGADTQYF.

About this clonotype: A much larger clone differs by one base, so this may be a read error. The V and J genes are TRBV5-1 and TRBJ2-7; unclear D gene. This CDR3 comprises 15 residues. Germline V gives CDR1 SGHRS, CDR2 YFSETQ. The CDR3, as DNA: TGCGCCTGCAGCTTGGTCGGCGGAAACTCCTACGAGCAGTACTTC. Encoded protein: CACSLVGGNSYEQYF.

This clonotype was counted between two and nine times. This clone may be a read error of a much larger clone one base away. This rearrangement joins TRBV20-1 to TRBJ2-7; 8 bases fit TRBD2. The CDR3 is 13 amino acids. Per the germline V gene, CDR1 is DFQATT and CDR2 is SNEGSKA (reference sequence). V lost 5 bases, J lost 12 bases, and 15 bases stayed unmatched. Here the CDR3 reads CSARRGGSGTLYF. The CDR3, as DNA: TGCAGTGCTCGGAGGGGGGGTAGCGGGACTTTGTACTTC.

Many counts were recorded for this clonotype. The rearrangement links TRBV12-3 or TRBV12-4 to TRBJ1-2; 9 nucleotides line up with TRBD1. The CDR3 covers 14 residues. The junction had 2 bases not matched to a gene; V was cut back by 1 base and J by 5 bases. The CDR3 here is CASSLEGTGYGYTF. For the CDR3, the DNA is TGTGCCAGCAGTTTAGAGGGGACAGGGTATGGCTACACCTTC.

The chain recombines TRBV20-1 with TRBJ2-5; possible D gene TRBD2, 5 bases. CDR1 and CDR2 from the germline V gene are DFQATT and SNEGSKA (reference sequence). V was trimmed by 6 bases and J by 2 bases, leaving 16 bases between them. The CDR3 spans 14 residues. DNA of the CDR3: TGCAGTGCAGATTCCGGGGTACAACAAGAGACCCAGTACTTC. Its protein is CSADSGVQQETQYF.

The sample holds many counts of this clonotype. The rearrangement joins TRBV10-2 to TRBJ2-5, with no clear D. V was trimmed by 7 bases and J by 1 base, leaving 7 bases between them. Germline CDR1 WSHSY, CDR2 SAAADI. This CDR3 spans 12 amino acids. CDR3 residues: CASKELQETQYF. The CDR3 nucleotides are TGCGCCAGCAAAGAGCTCCAAGAGACCCAGTACTTC.

To note about this clonotype: In this CDR3 the conserved last residue, phenylalanine or tryptophan, is missing, so a read error is likely. This rearrangement joins TRBV28 to TRBJ2-3, with a tentative D call TRBD2 (6 bases). V was pared by 5 bases and J by 6 bases, with 15 bases between. This CDR3 spans 14 amino acids. CDR1 is MDHEN and CDR2 is SYDVKM in the germline V gene. The CDR3 DNA reads TGTGCCAGCAGTGGAGCGGGTGAGGCGGATACGCAGTATTAT. Encoded protein: CASSGAGEADTQYY.

V gene TRBV30 combines with J gene TRBJ2-1; TRBD2 might be the D (5 bases). The CDR3 loop spans 14 amino acids. CDR1 is GTSNPN, CDR2 SVGIG, per germline (reference sequence). Trimming removed 3 bases from V and 9 bases from J, with 18 bases in between. CDR3 DNA sequence: TGTGCCTGGAGGTCTGCGATAGCGTCCACTGAGCAGTTCTTC. This gives the protein CAWRSAIASTEQFF.

In its sample, this clonotype was seen many times. J is TRBJ2-3 and V is TRBV24-1; no reliable D call. Trimming removed 0 bases at V and 4 bases at J, with 13 bases between. Germline CDR1 and CDR2: KGHDR and SFDVKD. The CDR3 runs 16 residues. DNA for the CDR3: TGTGCCACCAGTGATTTGAGTGGGTCTCAGCCAGATACGCAGTATTTT. Its translation: CATSDLSGSQPDTQYF.

Ten or more counts support this clonotype. The chain links TRBV19 to TRBJ2-7, with D unclear. The CDR3 loop spans 12 amino acids. Trimming removed 4 bases from V and 6 bases from J, with 10 bases in between. Germline loops: CDR1 LNHDA, CDR2 SQIVND (reference sequence). DNA of the CDR3: TGTGCCAGTAGTAACCTCGCCTCCGAGCAGTACTTC. This encodes CASSNLASEQYF.

This clonotype came up many times. The rearrangement uses TRBV11-2 and TRBJ2-5; D remains ambiguous. The CDR3 consists of 12 residues. The V gene lost 5 bases and the J gene lost 7 bases, with 11 bases spanning the gap. The germline V gene has CDR1 SGHAT and CDR2 FQNNGV. Here the CDR3 reads CASSPSTSTQYF. For the CDR3, the DNA is TGTGCCAGCAGCCCGTCTACATCGACCCAGTACTTC.

At least ten counts were recorded for this clonotype. The V call is TRBV20-1, the J call TRBJ2-2; 12 bases map to TRBD2. After removal of 5 bases from V and 3 bases from J, the junction contained 4 bases not matched to a gene. CDR3 size: 15 residues. Germline V gives CDR1 DFQATT, CDR2 SNEGSKA (reference sequence). The CDR3 loop is CSAHRLAGDTGELFF. CDR3 sequence (DNA): TGCAGTGCTCATCGACTAGCGGGAGACACCGGGGAGCTGTTTTTT.

The chain uses TRBV15 and TRBJ1-5; D unclear. The V and J ends lost 6 bases and 8 bases respectively, with 23 bases between them. Germline V gene lookup returns CDR1 LNHNV and CDR2 YYDKDF (reference sequence). The CDR3 has 16 amino acids. CDR3 in DNA: TGTGCCACCAGTCCGGGAAACTCCATCGGATTTGAGCCCCAGCATTTT. It is translated as CATSPGNSIGFEPQHF.

Comment on this clonotype: A much more abundant neighbour one base away suggests this may be a read error. CDR3 sequence: CASSAGGVPGNTTYF. The CDR3 DNA is TGTGCCAGCAGCGCAGGGGGCGTCCCTGGAAACACCACATATTTT. This chain uses TRBV9 with TRBJ1-3, with TRBD1 identical over 8 bases. Germline V gene data show CDR1 as SGDLS and CDR2 as YYNGEE. CDR3 size: 15 residues.

This clonotype came up many times. The chain carries TRBV7-3 and TRBJ2-5; 9 bases agree with TRBD2. V gave up 3 bases and J gave up 5 bases; unmatched junction bases: 7. Germline V gene sequence: CDR1 SGHTA, CDR2 FQGTGA. This CDR3 contains 15 residues. CDR3 nucleotides: TGTGCCAGCAGCTTGGTCGCTAGCGGGATGGAGACCCAGTACTTC. This translates into CASSLVASGMETQYF. Filled out from reference TRBV7-3 and TRBJ2-5, the complete variable domain reads GAGVSQTPSNKVTEKGKYVELRCDPISGHTALYWYRQSLGQGPEFLIYFQGTGAADDSGLPNDRFFAVRPEGSVSTLKIQRTERGDSAVYLCASSLVASGMETQYFGPGTRLLVL.

Ten or more counts support this clonotype. This chain joins TRBV19 and TRBJ2-7; D is ambiguous. From germline, CDR1 is LNHDA and CDR2 SQIVND (reference sequence). V lost 5 bases and J lost 0, with 14 bases in between. The CDR3 contains 15 residues. The CDR3 loop is CASSLTGTSSYEQYF. The DNA of the CDR3 is TGTGCCAGTAGTCTGACCGGAACCAGCTCCTACGAGCAGTACTTC.

This clonotype was counted many times. The chain couples TRBV5-5 to TRBJ2-5; D remains unclear. V lost 5 bases, J lost 2 bases, and 13 bases lay in between. Germline values: CDR1 SGHKS, CDR2 YYEKEE (reference sequence). This CDR3 contains 14 residues. CDR3 loop: CASRRVVGQETQYF. The CDR3 bases are TGTGCCAGCAGACGAGTTGTCGGTCAAGAGACCCAGTACTTC.

With respect to this clonotype: Just one base apart from a much larger clone, this may be a read error. The chain uses TRBV6-4 and TRBJ1-5; D is unclear. Looked up from germline, CDR1 is MRHNA and CDR2 is SNTAGT. V lost 9 bases and J lost 1, with 13 bases in between. The CDR3 is 14 residues long. This chain's CDR3 is CARHPGSSNQPQHF. For the CDR3, the DNA is TGTGCCAGACATCCCGGATCCAGCAATCAGCCCCAGCATTTT.

Of note for this clonotype: This sequence may be a read error, since a much larger clone differs from it by one base. V and J are TRBV11-2 and TRBJ2-7; D is unresolved. The CDR3 runs 15 residues. Deletions cut 2 bases from V and 5 bases from J, with 16 bases between. The V gene's germline CDR1 is SGHAT and CDR2 FQNNGV. The CDR3 DNA reads as TGTGCCAGCAGCTTACGACCCCGGGCCGATCACGAGCAGTACTTC. Protein sequence: CASSLRPRADHEQYF.